Each of the 3 T cell receptor beta chains below was sequenced from the same sample in a study of control samples from healthy donors and cancer patients. Here immunoSEQ multiplex PCR was the method, and the copy in TCRdb shows in-frame clones only, minus some. This repertoire shows tens of thousands of clones, 88% found once; its top ten account for approximately 14%. Sample: blood. These receptors were collected from a woman in her 70s in good health.

The J gene is TRBJ2-1, the V gene TRBV6-4; TRBD2 agrees at 10 bases. Unmatched junction bases numbered 7, after V lost 4 bases and J lost 7 bases. The CDR3 is 15 amino acids. Germline-derived CDR1 and CDR2 are MRHNA and SNTAGT. This chain's CDR3 is CASSVTASGRNEQFF. CDR3 DNA: TGTGCCAGCAGTGTTACCGCTAGCGGGAGAAATGAGCAGTTCTTC.

CDR3 in DNA: TGTGCCAGCAGCTCCAGACCTGCTGGGGACTCACCCCTCCACTTT. This sequence encodes CASSSRPAGDSPLHF. The chain uses TRBV7-2 and TRBJ1-6, with D possibly being TRBD1 (5 bases). CDR1 is SGHTA and CDR2 is FQGNSA in the germline V gene. Trimming shortened V by 4 bases and J by 10 bases, and 17 bases separated the two germline ends. The CDR3 spans 15 residues.

The rearrangement joins TRBV3-1 (or the pseudogene TRBV3-2) to TRBJ1-5; D call uncertain. V lost 0 bases and J 6 bases, leaving 9 bases between the germline ends. CDR1 and CDR2 from the germline V gene are LGHDT and YNNKEL (reference sequence). The CDR3 loop spans 14 amino acids. In nucleotides, the CDR3 is TGTGCCAGCAGCCAAGACATTGCCGGTCAGCCCCAGCATTTT. Translation: CASSQDIAGQPQHF.